A single sample is the source of the 25 T cell receptor beta chains below, sequenced in a study of shared clonotypes between healthy human individuals. Naive CD8 cells lacked CD45RO, underwent positive selection for CCR7 and left out terminally differentiated effector memory CD45RA+ cells. Sequencing was performed with immunoSEQ multiplex PCR; in TCRdb, only in-frame clones are kept and a portion is missing. The sample lists roughly 2.1 million clones; 90% to 95% were seen once. Sample: naive CD8+ T cells from PBMCs. The receptors stem from a man younger than 35 in good health. Some clones in this sample may be carry-over from other donors' samples.

The chain joins TRBV4-1 to TRBJ2-5; maybe TRBD2 (6 bases). The CDR3 length is 19 residues. Germline CDR1 is MGHRA and CDR2 is YSYEKL. V dropped 2 bases and J dropped 0 bases, with 22 bases sitting between them. The CDR3 DNA sequence: TGCGCCAGCAGCCAACAAAAAGGGAGGCTAGTGGGAGACCAAGAGACCCAGTACTTC. This translates into CASSQQKGRLVGDQETQYF.

The CDR3 nucleotides read TGTGCCAGCAGCGTAGTAGAAGGGGCCACCTACGAGCAGTACTTC. This codes for CASSVVEGATYEQYF. The chain is built from TRBV9 and TRBJ2-7; a possible D gene is TRBD1 (5 bases). Germline V CDR1 and CDR2: SGDLS, YYNGEE. V was pared by 0 bases and J by 2 bases, with 12 bases between. The CDR3 consists of 15 residues.

The V gene is TRBV5-6, the J gene TRBJ1-4; TRBD1 is a possible D gene (6 bases). There are 15 residues in the CDR3. CDR1 and CDR2 from the germline V gene are SGHDT and YYEEEE. Trimming pared 0 bases from V and 5 bases from J, leaving 11 bases between. CDR3 in amino acids: CASSLGQGLNEKLFF. The DNA for the CDR3 is TGTGCCAGCAGCTTGGGGCAGGGGTTAAATGAAAAACTGTTTTTT.

The rearrangement links TRBV7-2 to TRBJ1-3, with TRBD1 identical over 11 bases. V was clipped by 5 bases and J by 2 bases; unmatched bases: 5. The CDR3 runs 16 residues. From germline, CDR1 is SGHTA and CDR2 FQGNSA. The CDR3 DNA reads TGTGCCAGCAGCCTCCTGGACAGGGGGCCTGGAAACACCATATATTTT. This translates into CASSLLDRGPGNTIYF. Based on the CDR3 plus reference TRBV7-2 and TRBJ1-3, the full variable domain is GAGVSQSPSNKVTEKGKDVELRCDPISGHTALYWYRQSLGQGLEFLIYFQGNSAPDKSGLPSDRFSAERTGGSVSTLTIQRTQQEDSAVYLCASSLLDRGPGNTIYFGEGSWLTVV.

The genes are TRBV2 and TRBJ2-1; a weak D match, TRBD1 (8 bases). The CDR3 consists of 15 residues. From germline, CDR1 is SNHLY and CDR2 FYNNEI. The germline V and J ends were trimmed by 6 bases and 2 bases, with 14 bases remaining between them. CDR3 loop: CASRATGGAYNEQFF. CDR3 nucleotide sequence: TGTGCCAGCAGGGCAACAGGGGGGGCCTACAATGAGCAGTTCTTC.

The CDR3 reads CASSLEQGYQETQYF. The CDR3 DNA reads as TGTGCCAGCAGCTTAGAGCAGGGGTACCAAGAGACCCAGTACTTC. The chain combines TRBV7-9 with TRBJ2-5; D may be TRBD1 (6 bases). The V gene lost 1 base and the J gene lost 0 bases, with 9 bases spanning the gap. CDR3 length: 15 residues. Germline V gene data show CDR1 as SEHNR and CDR2 as FQNEAQ (reference sequence).

This rearrangement joins TRBV10-3 to TRBJ2-7; TRBD2 is a possible D gene (6 bases). CDR1 and CDR2 from the germline V gene are ENHRY and SYGVKD. V was cut by 2 bases and J by 1 base, with 12 bases left in between. The CDR3 consists of 15 residues. Here the CDR3 DNA reads TGTGCCATCAGTGAGCCCTGGCGGGGATCCTACGAGCAGTACTTC. Residues: CAISEPWRGSYEQYF.

The chain combines TRBV29-1 with TRBJ1-1; D possibly corresponds to TRBD1 (6 bases). Trimming took off 4 bases at V and 0 bases at J, with 12 bases between the two ends. Germline values: CDR1 SQVTM, CDR2 ANQGSEA. This CDR3 spans 14 amino acids. The CDR3 loop reads CSVVPGDMNTEAFF. The CDR3 DNA follows: TGCAGCGTTGTCCCAGGGGACATGAACACTGAAGCTTTCTTT.

The chain is built from TRBV7-9 and TRBJ2-7; 9 bases are a match to TRBD2. The V gene's germline CDR1 is SEHNR and CDR2 FQNEAQ (reference sequence). The V and J ends lost 1 base and 4 bases, in that order; junction bases with no gene match: 5. The CDR3 extends over 15 amino acids. This chain's CDR3 is CASSLGLADLYEQYF. As DNA, the CDR3 is TGTGCCAGCAGCTTAGGACTAGCGGATCTATACGAGCAGTACTTC. The full variable domain, its missing parts supplied by reference TRBV7-9 and TRBJ2-7, is DTGVSQNPRHKITKRGQNVTFRCDPISEHNRLYWYRQTLGQGPEFLTYFQNEAQLEKSRLLSDRFSAERPKGSFSTLEIQRTEQGDSAMYLCASSLGLADLYEQYFGPGTRLTVT.

V usage is TRBV28 and J usage is TRBJ2-7; the match to TRBD2 covers 7 bases. This CDR3 has 16 residues. J lost 0 bases, V lost 5 bases, and 10 bases had no gene match. CDR1 and CDR2 from the germline V gene are MDHEN and SYDVKM. The DNA of the CDR3 is TGTGCCAGCAGTCGCGGACTAGGACATTACTCCTACGAGCAGTACTTC. It specifies CASSRGLGHYSYEQYF.

This clone is a singleton in its sample. The chain joins TRBV11-2 to TRBJ2-7; no clear D. In germline, CDR1 is SGHAT, CDR2 FQNNGV. This CDR3 comprises 11 residues. Trimming left V 5 bases short and J 6 bases short, with 8 bases between. The DNA of the CDR3 is TGTGCCAGCAGCCCCGGACCCGAGCAGTACTTC. Its translation: CASSPGPEQYF.

The chain has TRBV7-8 and TRBJ2-7; D unclear. The length of the CDR3 is 15 residues. Germline assignment: CDR1 SGHVS and CDR2 FQNEAQ. Trimming took 1 base from V and 3 from J, leaving 13 bases between them. The CDR3 region is CASSLVVGTSYEQYF. In nucleotides, the CDR3 is TGTGCCAGCAGCTTAGTGGTTGGCACAAGCTACGAGCAGTACTTC.

As for this clone: The identical CDR3 is also encoded by other nucleotide sequences in the sample. This rearrangement joins TRBV6-4 to TRBJ2-3, with 9 bases fitting TRBD2. Germline CDR1 and CDR2: MRHNA and SNTAGT. The CDR3 runs 15 residues. V was pared by 6 bases and J by 0 bases, with 4 bases of the junction left unmatched. The CDR3: CASSALAGSTDTQYF. The CDR3 DNA reads TGTGCCAGCAGCGCACTAGCGGGCAGCACAGATACGCAGTATTTT.

The rearrangement joins TRBV4-1 to TRBJ1-2, with D possibly matching TRBD1 (6 bases). V was clipped by 2 bases and J by 3 bases, with 16 bases between them. The CDR3 is 16 residues long. Per germline, CDR1 MGHRA and CDR2 YSYEKL. Here the CDR3 DNA reads TGCGCCAGCAGCCAAAGGCTAGAGGGGGAGGACTATGGCTACACCTTC. Its translation: CASSQRLEGEDYGYTF.

The V gene is TRBV19, the J gene TRBJ1-5; 12 nucleotides agree with TRBD1. Germline V gene data show CDR1 as LNHDA and CDR2 as SQIVND (reference sequence). The CDR3 extends over 15 amino acids. The J segment lost 2 bases and the V segment lost 7 bases, leaving 3 bases of the junction unmatched. CDR3 sequence (DNA): TGTGCCAGTATAGGGACAGGGGGCGGCAATCAGCCCCAGCATTTT. Its translation is CASIGTGGGNQPQHF. The full variable domain, completed using reference TRBV19 and TRBJ1-5, is DGGITQSPKYLFRKEGQNVTLSCEQNLNHDAMYWYRQDPGQGLRLIYYSQIVNDFQKGDIAEGYSVSREKKESFPLTVTSAQKNPTAFYLCASIGTGGGNQPQHFGDGTRLSIL.

The CDR3 protein is CAISELGAHEQYF. The CDR3 DNA is TGTGCCATCAGTGAGTTGGGGGCCCACGAGCAGTACTTC. This chain links TRBV10-3 with TRBJ2-7, with a tentative D call TRBD1 (6 bases). The CDR3 covers 13 residues. The V gene lost 1 base and the J gene lost 5 bases, with 9 bases spanning the gap. Per the germline V gene, CDR1 is ENHRY and CDR2 is SYGVKD.

This chain joins TRBV7-6 and TRBJ2-1, with D possibly TRBD2 on 5 matching bases. CDR1 SGHVS and CDR2 FNYEAQ come from the germline V gene. V lost 4 bases to trimming and J lost 12 bases, with 19 bases between them. There are 14 residues in the CDR3. The chain's CDR3 is CASSSYLQAEGQFF. CDR3 sequence (DNA): TGTGCCAGCAGCTCTTATCTCCAGGCCGAGGGGCAGTTCTTC.

V gene TRBV9 combines with J gene TRBJ2-7; 9 positions match TRBD1. CDR1 is SGDLS, CDR2 YYNGEE, per germline. CDR3 length equals 18 residues. The junction had 14 bases not matched to a gene; V was cut back by 4 bases and J by 0 bases. The CDR3 DNA follows: TGTGCCAGCAGCCCCCGTCCCGGGACAGGGACAAGCTCCTACGAGCAGTACTTC. This codes for CASSPRPGTGTSSYEQYF.

This sequence joins TRBV27 and TRBJ2-2, with D possibly being TRBD1 (6 bases). The V and J ends lost 6 bases and 7 bases respectively, with 18 bases between them. The germline CDR1 and CDR2 sequences are MNHEY and SMNVEV (reference sequence). This CDR3 has 15 residues. The CDR3 region has the DNA TGTGCCAGCAGCCAACAGGGTTCGTCGGGCGGGGAGCTGTTTTTT. It specifies CASSQQGSSGGELFF.

The genes are TRBV4-3 and TRBJ2-1; 8 bases are a match to TRBD2. In germline, CDR1 is LGHNA, CDR2 YSLEER. This CDR3 is built from 17 residues. V lost 0 bases, J lost 0 bases, and 4 bases stayed unmatched. The CDR3 DNA follows: TGCGCCAGCAGCCAAGAGCGGCTAGCGGGCTCCTACAATGAGCAGTTCTTC. Residues: CASSQERLAGSYNEQFF.

DNA for the CDR3: TGCGCCAGCAGCTCGGCGGCCGCGTCCTACAATGAGCAGTTCTTC. Its protein is CASSSAAASYNEQFF. The V and J genes are TRBV5-1 and TRBJ2-1, with no clear D. V lost 3 bases and J 1 base, leaving 11 bases between the germline ends. The CDR3 loop spans 15 amino acids. Germline-derived CDR1 and CDR2 are SGHRS and YFSETQ.

In regard to this clone: Additional DNA sequences in this sample encode the identical CDR3. The rearrangement links TRBV27 to TRBJ2-7; D remains unclear. The V gene's germline CDR1 is MNHEY and CDR2 SMNVEV (reference sequence). V was shortened by 6 bases and J by 0 bases, with 3 bases between the two germline ends. The CDR3 consists of 11 residues. The CDR3 loop is CASRTSYEQYF. CDR3 DNA sequence: TGTGCCAGCAGAACCTCCTACGAGCAGTACTTC.

The rearrangement links TRBV27 to TRBJ2-1; D might be TRBD2 (7 bases). With 1 base removed from V and 12 bases from J, the gap between germline ends came to 13 bases. The CDR3 is 13 amino acids. Germline V gene lookup returns CDR1 MNHEY and CDR2 SMNVEV (reference sequence). In DNA form, the CDR3 reads TGTGCCAGCAGTTTATACCCGGGGGGCGGGCAGTTCTTC. Amino acids: CASSLYPGGGQFF.

The rearrangement uses TRBV28 and TRBJ2-1; D may be TRBD1 or TRBD2 (6 bases each). CDR3 size: 14 residues. The germline V and J ends were trimmed by 7 bases and 5 bases, with 15 bases remaining between them. Germline CDR1 reads MDHEN; CDR2 reads SYDVKM. As DNA, the CDR3 is TGTGCCAGCACCCGGGGGCTTGCCAACAATGAGCAGTTCTTC. This encodes CASTRGLANNEQFF.

In the case of this clone: Other DNA sequences in the same sample also yield this CDR3. The J gene is TRBJ2-7, the V gene TRBV28, with TRBD2 identical over 9 bases. CDR1 MDHEN and CDR2 SYDVKM come from the germline V gene. The V and J ends lost 2 bases and 2 bases, in that order; junction bases with no gene match: 4. The length of the CDR3 is 15 residues. CDR3 bases: TGTGCCAGCAGTTTAGGGCTAGCGGGGACCTACGAGCAGTACTTC. It is translated as CASSLGLAGTYEQYF.